The sequence of this T cell receptor (beta chain) was determined in a study of cytomegalovirus exposure and HLA in healthy donors. The PCR contained 60 Vbeta and 13 Jbeta primers. Generated by immunoSEQ multiplex PCR, the TCRdb table keeps only in-frame clones and is missing some. The sample holds 200,000 to 250,000 clones, roughly three quarters seen once. The germline gives CDR1 LNHDA, CDR2 SQIVND (reference sequence). Trimming left V 6 bases short and J 4 bases short, with 4 bases between. The CDR3 is made up of 11 amino acids. Study-wide points: A few chains linked to CMV were shown in vitro to be specific for CMV antigens.

Notes on this clone: Its specificity is unknown.

The sequence was collected from a man between 50 and 59 years old in good health and CMV-seronegative. The genes are TRBV19 and TRBJ2-1; D is undetermined. Sequenced input: PBMCs. CDR3 protein: CASREYNEQFF. The DNA for the CDR3 is TGTGCCAGTAGGGAGTACAATGAGCAGTTCTTC.